This TCR beta chain was sequenced in a study of identical twins. Study-wide points: Beta out-of-frame sequences displayed a weaker excess of sharing between twins.

Worth noting for this clonotype: Its antigen is as yet unknown.

CDR3 length equals 14 residues. The V gene's germline CDR1 is MNHEY and CDR2 SVGAGI. Deletions cut 5 bases from V and 6 bases from J, with 16 bases between. From the 5' RACE reads, TCRdb called clonotypes with MiXCR, one entry per CDR3 protein. Here the sample spans 310,000 or so distinct CDR3 sequences, about 8.1% being singletons. These sequences were also reported in another study, on yellow fever vaccine responses in identical twins. That work adds: It has been reported that, in twins, the vaccine T cell response seemed partly convergent and partly personalized.

The TCR originated in a woman younger than 30 in good health. The chain recombines TRBV6-5 with TRBJ1-2, with D tentatively TRBD1 (5 bases). The specimen was memory (CD45RO+) T cells sorted from blood. DNA of the CDR3: TGTGCCAGCAGTCTACCTTATGACAGTGATGGCTACACCTTC. It yields the protein CASSLPYDSDGYTF.